Shown below are 9 T cell receptor beta chains from a single sample sequenced in a study of T cell responses to AZD1222 COVID-19 vaccine. Some clones are missing from TCRdb's copy, which holds only in-frame ones; the method was immunoSEQ multiplex PCR. The sample shows 150,000 to 200,000 clones, around 92% of them seen only once. Sequencing was performed on peripheral blood, taken on day 0 of AZD1222 vaccination. These receptors were taken from an adult in good health.

This clone was detected only once. CDR3 in amino acids: CASSERTGSSGANVLTF. DNA for the CDR3: TGTGCCAGCAGTGAACGGACAGGGAGCTCTGGGGCCAACGTCCTGACTTTC. The V gene is TRBV25-1, the J gene TRBJ2-6, with TRBD1 identical over 8 bases. This CDR3 region has 17 residues. V lost 2 bases and J lost 0; bases outside the gene matches: 3. Germline CDR1 is MGHDK and CDR2 is SYGVNS. The full variable domain, its missing parts supplied by reference TRBV25-1 and TRBJ2-6, is EADIYQTPRYLVIGTGKKITLECSQTMGHDKMYWYQQDPGMELHLIHYSYGVNSTEKGDLSSESTVSRIRTEHFPLTLESARPSHTSQYLCASSERTGSSGANVLTFGAGSRLTVL.

This sequence joins TRBV28 and TRBJ2-7; D is unclear. The CDR3 is made up of 15 amino acids. Trimming took off 4 bases at V and 3 bases at J, with 16 bases between the two ends. Germline assignment: CDR1 MDHEN and CDR2 SYDVKM. This chain's CDR3 is CASSSPARMYYEQYF. Written as DNA, the CDR3 is TGTGCCAGCAGTTCCCCGGCTCGCATGTACTACGAGCAGTACTTC.

This CDR3 is CASSPHTGFEQYF. CDR3 bases: TGTGCCAGCAGCCCGCACACAGGGTTCGAGCAGTACTTC. The chain carries TRBV5-4 and TRBJ2-7, with D possibly matching TRBD1 (6 bases). Looked up from germline, CDR1 is SGHNT and CDR2 is YYREEE (reference sequence). The V end was cut by 4 bases, the J end by 6 bases, with 14 bases between. CDR3 length: 13 residues.

The V call is TRBV12-3 or TRBV12-4, the J call TRBJ1-5; no clear D gene. V lost 5 bases and J 4 bases, leaving 9 bases between the germline ends. The CDR3 consists of 13 residues. The CDR3 sequence: CASSQQGNQPQHF. CDR3 coding DNA: TGTGCCAGCAGTCAACAAGGGAATCAGCCCCAGCATTTT.

In this sample, this clone turned up once. The chain combines TRBV6-2 or TRBV6-3 with TRBJ2-1; TRBD2 matches at 9 bases. Germline V lookup: CDR1 MNHEY, CDR2 SVGEGT. V gave up 2 bases and J gave up 10 bases; unmatched junction bases: 3. The CDR3 is 13 residues long. This CDR3 reads CASSYLGLAEQFF. The CDR3 region has the DNA TGTGCCAGCAGTTACCTTGGACTAGCGGAGCAGTTCTTC.

The chain uses TRBV28 and TRBJ2-7; D remains unclear. Germline CDR1 MDHEN, CDR2 SYDVKM. The CDR3 is 15 residues long. V lost 1 base to trimming and J lost 5 bases, with 15 bases between them. CDR3 DNA sequence: TGTGCCAGCAGTTTATCTTTGGTAGGGATTCACGAGCAGTACTTC. This gives the protein CASSLSLVGIHEQYF.

The V gene is TRBV5-6, the J gene TRBJ2-6, with 9 bases lining up with TRBD1. The CDR3 sequence is 17 residues long. J lost 1 base, V lost 4 bases, and 6 bases had no gene match. CDR1 and CDR2 (germline): SGHDT, YYEEEE. CDR3 sequence: CASSPTGTGSGANVLTF. The CDR3 nucleotides are TGTGCCAGCAGCCCAACCGGGACAGGGTCTGGGGCCAACGTCCTGACTTTC.

This chain links TRBV4-2 with TRBJ2-3; 11 nucleotides line up with TRBD2. Germline CDR1 reads LGHNA; CDR2 reads YNFKEQ. The V segment lost 5 bases and the J segment 2 bases; nucleotides outside the gene matches: 6. CDR3 length equals 16 residues. In DNA, the CDR3 is TGTGCCAGCAGCTCCTCACTAGCGGGAGTCACAGATACGCAGTATTTT. It codes for CASSSSLAGVTDTQYF.

The V call is TRBV24-1, the J call TRBJ2-3, with 7 nucleotides matching TRBD1. J was trimmed by 1 base and V by 9 bases; bases with no gene match: 6. The CDR3 consists of 14 residues. CDR1 KGHDR and CDR2 SFDVKD come from the germline V gene. In nucleotides, the CDR3 is TGTGCCACCCAAGGGACAGTAGGCACAGATACGCAGTATTTT. It encodes CATQGTVGTDTQYF.